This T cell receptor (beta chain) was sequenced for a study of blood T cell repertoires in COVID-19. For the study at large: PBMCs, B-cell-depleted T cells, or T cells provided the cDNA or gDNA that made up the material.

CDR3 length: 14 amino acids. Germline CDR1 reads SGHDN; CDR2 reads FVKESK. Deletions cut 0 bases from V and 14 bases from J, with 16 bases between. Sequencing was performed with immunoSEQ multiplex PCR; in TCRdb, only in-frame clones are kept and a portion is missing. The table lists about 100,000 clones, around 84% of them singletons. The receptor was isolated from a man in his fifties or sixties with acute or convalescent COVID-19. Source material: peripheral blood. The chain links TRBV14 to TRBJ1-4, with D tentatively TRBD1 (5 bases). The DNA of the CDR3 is TGTGCCAGCAGCCAAGACCGGGCCTTCGGGGGGCTGTTTTTT. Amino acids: CASSQDRAFGGLFF. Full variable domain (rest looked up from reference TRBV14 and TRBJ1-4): EAGVTQFPSHSVIEKGQTVTLRCDPISGHDNLYWYRRVMGKEIKFLLHFVKESKQDESGMPNNRFLAERTGGTYSTLKVQPAELEDSGVYFCASSQDRAFGGLFFGSGTQLSVL.